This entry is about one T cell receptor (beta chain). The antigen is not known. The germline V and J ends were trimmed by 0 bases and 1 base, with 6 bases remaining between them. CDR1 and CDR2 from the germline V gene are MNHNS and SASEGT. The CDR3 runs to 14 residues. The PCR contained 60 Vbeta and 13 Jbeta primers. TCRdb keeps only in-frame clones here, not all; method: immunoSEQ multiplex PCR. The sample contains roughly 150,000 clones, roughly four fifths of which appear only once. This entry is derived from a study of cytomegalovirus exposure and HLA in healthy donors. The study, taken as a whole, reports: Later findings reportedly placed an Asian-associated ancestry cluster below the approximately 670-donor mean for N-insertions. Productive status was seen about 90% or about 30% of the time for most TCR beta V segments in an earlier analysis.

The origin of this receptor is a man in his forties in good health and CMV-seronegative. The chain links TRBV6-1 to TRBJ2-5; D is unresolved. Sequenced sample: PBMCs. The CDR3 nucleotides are TGTGCCAGCAGTGAAGCCTCCGTCCAAGAGACCCAGTACTTC. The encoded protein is CASSEASVQETQYF.